The sequence of this T cell receptor (beta chain) was determined in a study of OX40 agonist ivuxolimab in advanced cancers. Study-wide findings and caveats: Some patients who did not respond also had low normalized T-cell clonal expansion.

In regard to this clone: Its antigen is unknown.

Clones were sequenced by immunoSEQ multiplex PCR, and TCRdb holds only the in-frame ones, with some missing. In the table there are about 130,000 clones, 85% to 95% of which are singletons. This TCR was recovered from an adult with an advanced solid tumor such as melanoma, head and neck, liver or kidney cancer. The starting material was CD4+ or CD8+ T cells sorted from blood, obtained in a trial of the OX40 agonist ivuxolimab.

The CDR3 DNA reads TGTGCCAGCCAGAGGACAGGGGGAATGAACACTGAAGCTTTCTTT. Its translation: CASQRTGGMNTEAFF. The chain joins TRBV25-1 to TRBJ1-1; TRBD1 matches 10 bases. J was trimmed by 0 bases and V by 8 bases; bases with no gene match: 6. The CDR3 has 15 amino acids. Germline CDR1 reads MGHDK; CDR2 reads SYGVNS.